This T cell receptor (beta chain) comes out of a study of CD8+CD57+ T cells in acquired aplastic anemia. As for the study in general: When averaged, DNA from sorted CD4+ and CD8+ cells came to 2.5 to 3.5 ug.

On this clonotype: Antigen: not known.

Profiles of TCR beta VDJ and CDR3 were generated from a genomic DNA template. TCRdb re-analysed the reads in MiXCR, keeping a single row per CDR3 protein. This repertoire shows about 180,000 distinct CDR3 sequences, 40% to 55% found once; its top ten account for about 2.9%. V lost 8 bases, J lost 7 bases, and 14 bases lay in between. Germline CDR1 reads MNHNS; CDR2 reads SASEGT. The CDR3 is made up of 13 amino acids. Study results and limitations: About 27 CD8+ CDR3 sequences were shared between patients and controls. CD8+ Simpson's diversity did not differ significantly between patients and controls.

The chain uses TRBV6-1 and TRBJ1-4, with a weak D call TRBD1 (6 bases). The sequence came from a human donor in good health. The sample taken for sequencing was sorted CD4+, CD8+, or CD8+CD57+ T cells (not recorded which) from PBMCs. The CDR3 region has the DNA TGTGCCAGCCAAGACAGGAGGGGTGAAAAACTGTTTTTT. This sequence encodes CASQDRRGEKLFF.